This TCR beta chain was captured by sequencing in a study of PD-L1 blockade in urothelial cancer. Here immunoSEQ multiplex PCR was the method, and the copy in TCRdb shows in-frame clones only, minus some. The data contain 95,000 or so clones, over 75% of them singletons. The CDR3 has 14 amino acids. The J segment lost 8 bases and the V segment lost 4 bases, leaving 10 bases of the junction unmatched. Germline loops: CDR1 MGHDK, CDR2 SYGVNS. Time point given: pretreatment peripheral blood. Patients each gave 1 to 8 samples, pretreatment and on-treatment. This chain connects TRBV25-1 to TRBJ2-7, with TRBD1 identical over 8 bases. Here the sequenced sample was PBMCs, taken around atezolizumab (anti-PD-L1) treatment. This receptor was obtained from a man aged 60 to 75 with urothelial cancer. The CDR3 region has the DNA TGTGCCAGCAGTGCATCAGGGACAGGAATCAAGCAGTACTTC. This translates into CASSASGTGIKQYF.